These 25 T cell receptor beta chains were sequenced from one sample in a study of T cells in Graves' hyperthyroidism and ophthalmopathy. Authors of the study amplified TCR beta CDR3 regions from RNA transcripts. First-round RT-PCR targeting the TCR CDR3 was performed with the HTBI primer set. TCRdb used MiXCR to reprocess the multiplex PCR reads, holding one entry per CDR3 protein. The sample includes about 720,000 distinct CDR3 sequences, about 17% of them seen just once. Specimen: blood. All receptors derive from a woman between 50 and 59 years old with Graves' hyperthyroidism that later progressed to Graves' ophthalmopathy.

This clonotype appeared a few times. The CDR3 loop is CASSQGGFRDTQYF. The CDR3 region has the DNA TGTGCCAGCAGCCAAGGAGGATTCAGGGATACGCAGTATTTT. The chain couples TRBV14 to TRBJ2-3; D unresolved. This CDR3 is built from 14 residues. Germline assignment: CDR1 SGHDN and CDR2 FVKESK. V gave up 1 base and J gave up 6 bases, with 11 bases separating them.

This clonotype was seen many times. The chain joins TRBV11-2 to TRBJ2-5; 9 bases match TRBD1. This CDR3 region has 16 residues. The junction had 12 bases not matched to a gene; V was cut back by 5 bases and J by 5 bases. Germline V gene data show CDR1 as SGHAT and CDR2 as FQNNGV. In DNA form, the CDR3 reads TGTGCCAGCAGCCAGGGGGACAGGGCGGGTTTGGAGACCCAGTACTTC. This sequence encodes CASSQGDRAGLETQYF.

This clonotype has a count of ten or more. V usage is TRBV6-1 and J usage is TRBJ2-4, with D perhaps matching TRBD1 (6 bases). CDR1 is MNHNS, CDR2 SASEGT, per germline. This CDR3 comprises 16 residues. The ends were cut back, 6 bases at V and 0 bases at J, with 15 bases in the middle. This chain's CDR3 is CASRDPGHLAKNIQYF. Written as DNA, the CDR3 is TGTGCCAGCAGAGATCCGGGACATCTAGCCAAAAACATTCAGTACTTC.

This chain links TRBV5-6 with TRBJ1-1, with D tentatively TRBD1 (5 bases). This CDR3 has 13 residues. V lost 4 bases and J 6 bases, leaving 13 bases between the germline ends. Germline CDR1 reads SGHDT; CDR2 reads YYEEEE. CDR3 loop: CASSGDSVAEAFF. CDR3 coding DNA: TGTGCCAGCAGCGGGGACTCGGTAGCTGAAGCTTTCTTT.

There are a few counts of this clonotype. V is TRBV3-1 and J is TRBJ2-7; D may be TRBD1 or TRBD2 (6 bases each). The CDR3 loop spans 15 amino acids. Per the germline V gene, CDR1 is LGHDT and CDR2 is YNNKEL (reference sequence). V was clipped by 3 bases and J by 6 bases, with 18 bases between them. The CDR3 protein is CASSHLSSKGGEQYF. The CDR3, as DNA: TGTGCCAGCAGCCATCTCTCCTCAAAGGGGGGCGAGCAGTACTTC.

The chain couples TRBV10-2 to TRBJ2-7; the D is unclear. Germline CDR1 and CDR2: WSHSY and SAAADI. Trimming shortened V by 2 bases and J by 4 bases, and 6 bases separated the two germline ends. This CDR3 is 12 amino acids long. CDR3 sequence reads: CASSEPNYEQYF. CDR3 nucleotide sequence: TGCGCCAGCAGTGAGCCTAATTACGAGCAGTACTTC.

A remark on this clonotype: It may be a read error: a sequence one base away is much more abundant. The chain couples TRBV20-1 to TRBJ1-1, with 8 bases matching TRBD1. Looked up from germline, CDR1 is DFQATT and CDR2 is SNEGSKA (reference sequence). The CDR3 loop spans 12 amino acids. CDR3 residues: CSSGQGSTEAFF. DNA of the CDR3: TGCAGCAGCGGACAGGGAAGCACTGAAGCTTTCTTT.

This clonotype occurred many times. The chain has TRBV18 and TRBJ1-1, with D uncertain. The CDR3 length is 14 residues. Germline assignment: CDR1 KGHSH and CDR2 LQKENI. V lost 3 bases and J 2 bases, leaving 10 bases between the germline ends. The CDR3 loop reads CASSPTESNTEAFF. The CDR3 DNA reads as TGTGCCAGCTCACCGACGGAATCCAACACTGAAGCTTTCTTT.

This clonotype was seen repeatedly, ten times or more. The V call is TRBV11-2, the J call TRBJ2-3; a weak D match, TRBD2 (6 bases). The germline gives CDR1 SGHAT, CDR2 FQNNGV. This CDR3 has 16 residues. Trimming removed 4 bases from V and 2 bases from J, with 16 bases in between. In DNA form, the CDR3 reads TGTGCCAGCAGCTCGACCTGGAGGGGTGTCACAGATACGCAGTATTTT. This sequence encodes CASSSTWRGVTDTQYF.

The rearrangement links TRBV12-3 or TRBV12-4 to TRBJ1-4; D may be TRBD1 (6 bases). V lost 6 bases and J 7 bases, leaving 18 bases between the germline ends. This CDR3 comprises 15 residues. The CDR3 DNA follows: TGTGCCAGCAGCAGAAGTGGGGGGGGCAGTGAAAAACTGTTTTTT. This encodes CASSRSGGGSEKLFF.

This clonotype has only a few counts. The J gene is TRBJ2-7, the V gene TRBV3-1; TRBD1 is a possible D gene (5 bases). This CDR3 spans 16 amino acids. Germline V lookup: CDR1 LGHDT, CDR2 YNNKEL (reference sequence). Deletions cut 0 bases from V and 3 bases from J, with 15 bases between. Here the CDR3 reads CASSQDLGVPLYEQYF. In nucleotides, the CDR3 is TGTGCCAGCAGCCAAGATCTAGGGGTCCCCCTCTACGAGCAGTACTTC.

This sequence joins TRBV15 and TRBJ2-5; a weak D match, TRBD2 (5 bases). Per the germline V gene, CDR1 is LNHNV and CDR2 is YYDKDF (reference sequence). This CDR3 comprises 15 residues. Trimming removed 5 bases from V and 5 bases from J, with 18 bases in between. The CDR3 DNA follows: TGTGCCACCAGCCTCCTGGGAGAAACTGGGGAGACCCAGTACTTC. It specifies CATSLLGETGETQYF.

The chain is built from TRBV6-1 and TRBJ1-4; D gene uncertain. This CDR3 is 12 amino acids long. V lost 6 bases to trimming and J lost 7 bases, with 9 bases between them. The V gene's germline CDR1 is MNHNS and CDR2 SASEGT. This CDR3 reads CASRNEGEKLFF. The CDR3 coding sequence is TGTGCCAGCAGGAACGAGGGTGAAAAACTGTTTTTT.

At least ten counts were recorded for this clonotype. The chain is built from TRBV20-1 and TRBJ2-3, with a weak D call TRBD1 (5 bases). V was clipped by 5 bases and J by 2 bases, with 14 bases between them. CDR1 DFQATT and CDR2 SNEGSKA come from the germline V gene (reference sequence). The CDR3 has 14 residues. The CDR3 loop reads CSARKTASTDTQYF. The CDR3 coding sequence is TGCAGTGCTCGGAAGACAGCTTCCACAGATACGCAGTATTTT.

This clonotype was counted many times. The chain couples TRBV2 to TRBJ1-1; D not resolved. The germline CDR1 and CDR2 sequences are SNHLY and FYNNEI. The CDR3 consists of 15 residues. CDR3 in amino acids: CTDLNTGRSDTEAFF. CDR3 in DNA: TGTACGGACTTGAACACGGGGAGGTCGGACACTGAAGCTTTCTTT.

This clonotype was observed many times. The genes are TRBV11-2 and TRBJ2-2; D is undetermined. This CDR3 contains 12 residues. Germline lookup yields CDR1 SGHAT and CDR2 FQNNGV. Trimming stripped 5 bases from V and 5 bases from J, with 6 bases between. The CDR3 reads CASSPQTGELFF. CDR3 sequence (DNA): TGTGCCAGCAGCCCCCAAACCGGGGAGCTGTTTTTT. Variable domain in full (rest from reference TRBV11-2 and TRBJ2-2): EAGVAQSPRYKIIEKRQSVAFWCNPISGHATLYWYQQILGQGPKLLIQFQNNGVVDDSQLPKDRFSAERLKGVDSTLKIQPAKLEDSAVYLCASSPQTGELFFGEGSRLTVL.

This chain links TRBV12-3 or TRBV12-4 with TRBJ2-2; D is unresolved. The germline V and J ends were trimmed by 6 bases and 6 bases, with 14 bases remaining between them. This CDR3 region has 14 residues. CDR3 in amino acids: CASSPTRGSGELFF. The DNA of the CDR3 is TGTGCCAGCAGCCCCACGAGAGGTTCCGGGGAGCTGTTTTTT.

This clonotype was observed at least ten times. The gene calls are TRBV2 and TRBJ2-2; 7 nucleotides align to TRBD1. After removal of 3 bases from V and 3 bases from J, the junction contained 7 bases not matched to a gene. The CDR3 length is 16 residues. Germline V lookup: CDR1 SNHLY, CDR2 FYNNEI. The CDR3 here is CASSDGRGLDTGELFF. CDR3 nucleotide sequence: TGTGCCAGCAGTGATGGTAGGGGGCTTGACACCGGGGAGCTGTTTTTT.

The chain has TRBV4-1 and TRBJ2-1, with a tentative D call TRBD2 (5 bases). Trimming shortened V by 0 bases and J by 9 bases, and 15 bases separated the two germline ends. The CDR3 totals 15 residues. Per germline, CDR1 MGHRA and CDR2 YSYEKL. The CDR3 DNA reads as TGCGCCAGCAGCCAAGACGTATCTTCCCGGGGTGAGCAGTTCTTC. Protein: CASSQDVSSRGEQFF.

About this clonotype: The CDR3 end shows no conserved phenylalanine or tryptophan, and so a read error is likely. The genes are TRBV11-2 and TRBJ1-3; D remains unclear. Trimming removed 5 bases at V and 0 bases at J, with 11 bases between. Germline-derived CDR1 and CDR2 are SGHAT and FQNNGV. The CDR3 has 15 residues. CDR3 DNA: TGTGCCAGCAGCCTAATAAGGGACTCTGGAAACACCATATATTTG. Translated, it gives CASSLIRDSGNTIYL.

This clonotype appeared many times. The rearrangement links TRBV20-1 to TRBJ2-1; 10 bases line up with TRBD2. This CDR3 has 16 amino acids. The germline V gene has CDR1 DFQATT and CDR2 SNEGSKA (reference sequence). V was pared by 4 bases and J by 0 bases, with 6 bases of the junction left unmatched. In nucleotides, the CDR3 is TGCAGTGCTACCAGAAGCGGGGGGGGCTCCTACAATGAGCAGTTCTTC. It is translated as CSATRSGGGSYNEQFF.

The gene calls are TRBV12-3 or TRBV12-4 and TRBJ1-2, with D possibly matching TRBD1 (6 bases). Trimming left V 3 bases short and J 6 bases short, with 14 bases between. There are 14 residues in the CDR3. DNA for the CDR3: TGTGCCAGCAGTTTTTTTGGGGGCGCCGATGGCTACACCTTC. It encodes CASSFFGGADGYTF.

This clonotype was seen only a few times. Its ends do not fully match the called genes, so a read error is possible. CDR3 sequence: CANSAGQGIGETQYF. CDR3 in DNA: TGTGCCAACAGCGCGGGACAGGGGATAGGGGAGACCCAGTACTTC. The V gene is TRBV7-9, the J gene TRBJ2-5; 10 nucleotides align to TRBD1. CDR3 size: 15 residues. Per the germline V gene, CDR1 is SEHNR and CDR2 is FQNEAQ (reference sequence).

At least ten counts were recorded for this clonotype. V is TRBV3-1 and J is TRBJ1-2; TRBD1 matches 9 bases. The CDR3 consists of 16 residues. With V trimmed by 5 bases and J by 3 bases, 10 bases remained unmatched. Germline V CDR1 and CDR2: LGHDT, YNNKEL (reference sequence). CDR3 loop: CASSGLWTGEDYGYTF. CDR3 sequence (DNA): TGTGCCAGCAGCGGACTGTGGACAGGGGAGGACTATGGCTACACCTTC.

There are many counts of this clonotype. The rearrangement joins TRBV2 to TRBJ1-2, with D unresolved. The CDR3 spans 12 residues. CDR1 and CDR2 from the germline V gene are SNHLY and FYNNEI. Trimming pared 3 bases from V and 5 bases from J, leaving 7 bases between. The DNA of the CDR3 is TGTGCCAGCAGTGAGCCCGATTATGGCTACACCTTC. It is translated as CASSEPDYGYTF.